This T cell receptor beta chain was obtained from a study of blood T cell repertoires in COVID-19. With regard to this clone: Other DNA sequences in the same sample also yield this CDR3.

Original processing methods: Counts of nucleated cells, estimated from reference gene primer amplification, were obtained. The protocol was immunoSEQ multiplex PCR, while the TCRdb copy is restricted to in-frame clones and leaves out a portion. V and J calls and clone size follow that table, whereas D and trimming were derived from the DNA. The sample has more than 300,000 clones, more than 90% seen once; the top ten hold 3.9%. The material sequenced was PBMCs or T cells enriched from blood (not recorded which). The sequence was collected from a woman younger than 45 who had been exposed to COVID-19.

The CDR3 reads CASSLGDREYEKLFF. The CDR3 DNA sequence: TGCGCCAGCAGCCTGGGGGACAGGGAGTACGAAAAACTGTTTTTT. The V gene is TRBV5-1, the J gene TRBJ1-4, with 9 bases matching TRBD1. The CDR3 runs to 15 residues. Per the germline V gene, CDR1 is SGHRS and CDR2 is YFSETQ. The trim removed 4 bases at V and 8 bases at J, leaving 9 bases unmatched.